The following is a T cell receptor beta chain sequence with its context. The data belong to a study of blood T cell repertoires in COVID-19. Study context: COVID-19 samples from acute and convalescent phases originated in the United States, Italy and Spain. PBMCs, B-cell-depleted T cells, or T cells provided the cDNA or gDNA that made up the material.

The CDR3 runs 15 residues. Germline values: CDR1 SGHAT, CDR2 FQDESV (reference sequence). V was cut by 5 bases and J by 2 bases, with 15 bases left in between. Per the study methods: Reference gene primers were amplified, and this amplification served to estimate nucleated cell counts. TCRdb's table, derived via immunoSEQ multiplex PCR, lists solely in-frame clones and lacks some. The D gene and trimming were derived from the DNA, and the V and J assignments and clone size from that table. The sample records about 170,000 clones, approximately 84% being singletons. This receptor was taken from a man aged 35 to 55 who had recovered from COVID-19. V is TRBV11-1 and J is TRBJ2-5, with D possibly matching TRBD2 (5 bases). The sequencing input was peripheral blood. In DNA, the CDR3 is TGTGCCAGCAGCCACGACCGGGATAGGCAAGAGACCCAGTACTTC. It translates to CASSHDRDRQETQYF.